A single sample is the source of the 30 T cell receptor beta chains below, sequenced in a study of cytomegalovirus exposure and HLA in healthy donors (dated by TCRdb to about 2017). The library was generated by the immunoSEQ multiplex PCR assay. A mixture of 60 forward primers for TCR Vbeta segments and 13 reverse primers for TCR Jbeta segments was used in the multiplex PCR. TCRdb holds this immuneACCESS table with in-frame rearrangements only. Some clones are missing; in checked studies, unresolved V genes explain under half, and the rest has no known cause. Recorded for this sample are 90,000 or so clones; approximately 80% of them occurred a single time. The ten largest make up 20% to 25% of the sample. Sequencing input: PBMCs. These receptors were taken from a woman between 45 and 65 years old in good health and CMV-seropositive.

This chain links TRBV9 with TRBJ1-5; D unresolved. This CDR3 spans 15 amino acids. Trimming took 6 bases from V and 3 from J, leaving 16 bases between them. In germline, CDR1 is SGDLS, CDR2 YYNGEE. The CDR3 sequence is CASTPTGSDNQPQHF. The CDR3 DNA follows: TGTGCCAGCACCCCCACGGGGAGCGACAATCAGCCCCAGCATTTT.

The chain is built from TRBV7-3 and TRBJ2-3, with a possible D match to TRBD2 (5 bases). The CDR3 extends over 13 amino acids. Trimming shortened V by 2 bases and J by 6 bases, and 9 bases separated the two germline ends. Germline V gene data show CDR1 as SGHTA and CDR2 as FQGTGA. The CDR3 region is CASSLSGFDTQYF. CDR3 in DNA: TGTGCCAGCAGCTTATCGGGATTCGATACGCAGTATTTT.

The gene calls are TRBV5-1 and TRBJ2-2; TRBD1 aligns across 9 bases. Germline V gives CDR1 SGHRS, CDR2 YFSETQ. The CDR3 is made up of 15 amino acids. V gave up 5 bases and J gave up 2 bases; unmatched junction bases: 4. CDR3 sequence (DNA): TGCGCCAGCAGACGGGGACAGGGAAACACCGGGGAGCTGTTTTTT. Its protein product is CASRRGQGNTGELFF.

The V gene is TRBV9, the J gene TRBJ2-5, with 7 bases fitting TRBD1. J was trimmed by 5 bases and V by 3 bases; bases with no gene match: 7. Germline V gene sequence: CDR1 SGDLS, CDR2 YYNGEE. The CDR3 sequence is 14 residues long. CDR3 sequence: CASSAQTGPETQYF. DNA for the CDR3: TGTGCCAGCAGCGCCCAGACAGGGCCGGAGACCCAGTACTTC.

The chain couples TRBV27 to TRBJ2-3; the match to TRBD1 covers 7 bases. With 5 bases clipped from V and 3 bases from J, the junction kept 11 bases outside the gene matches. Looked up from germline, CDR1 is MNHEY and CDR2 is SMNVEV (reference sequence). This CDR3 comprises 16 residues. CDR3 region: CASSPGQERITDTQYF. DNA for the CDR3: TGTGCCAGCAGTCCTGGACAGGAAAGAATTACAGATACGCAGTATTTT.

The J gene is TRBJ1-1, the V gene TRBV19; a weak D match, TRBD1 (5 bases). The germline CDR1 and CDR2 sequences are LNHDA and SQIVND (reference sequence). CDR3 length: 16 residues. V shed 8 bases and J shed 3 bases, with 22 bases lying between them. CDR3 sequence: CASGAQGGRMDTEAFF. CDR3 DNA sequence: TGTGCCAGTGGGGCGCAGGGAGGGAGGATGGACACTGAAGCTTTCTTT.

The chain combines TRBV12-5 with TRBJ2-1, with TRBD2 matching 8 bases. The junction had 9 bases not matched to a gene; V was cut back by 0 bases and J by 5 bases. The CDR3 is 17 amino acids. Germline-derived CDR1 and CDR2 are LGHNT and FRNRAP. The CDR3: CASGLVLGRGVHNEQFF. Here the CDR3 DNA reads TGTGCTAGTGGTTTGGTTTTGGGGCGGGGGGTCCACAATGAGCAGTTCTTC. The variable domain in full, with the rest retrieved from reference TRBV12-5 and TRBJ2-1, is DARVTQTPRHKVTEMGQEVTMRCQPILGHNTVFWYRQTMMQGLELLAYFRNRAPLDDSGMPKDRFSAEMPDATLATLKIQPSEPRDSAVYFCASGLVLGRGVHNEQFFGPGTRLTVL.

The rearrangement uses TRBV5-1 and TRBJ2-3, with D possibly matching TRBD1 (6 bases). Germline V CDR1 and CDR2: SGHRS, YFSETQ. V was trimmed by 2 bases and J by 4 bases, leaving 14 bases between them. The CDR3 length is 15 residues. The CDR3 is CASSFSGTSADTQYF. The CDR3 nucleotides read TGCGCCAGCAGCTTTTCCGGGACAAGTGCAGATACGCAGTATTTT. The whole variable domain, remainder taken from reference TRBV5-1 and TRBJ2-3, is KAGVTQTPRYLIKTRGQQVTLSCSPISGHRSVSWYQQTPGQGLQFLFEYFSETQRNKGNFPGRFSGRQFSNSRSEMNVSTLELGDSALYLCASSFSGTSADTQYFGPGTRLTVL.

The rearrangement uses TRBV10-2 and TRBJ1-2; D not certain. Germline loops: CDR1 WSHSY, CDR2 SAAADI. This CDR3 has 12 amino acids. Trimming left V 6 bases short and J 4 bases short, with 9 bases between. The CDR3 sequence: CASRRHRYGYTF. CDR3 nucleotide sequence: TGCGCCAGCAGACGACACCGCTATGGCTACACCTTC.

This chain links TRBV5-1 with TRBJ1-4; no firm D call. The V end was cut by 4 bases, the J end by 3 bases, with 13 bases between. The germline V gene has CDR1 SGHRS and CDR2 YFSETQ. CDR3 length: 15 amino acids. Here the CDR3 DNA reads TGCGCCAGCAGCCCCGGACTGTCTTCTAATGAAAAACTGTTTTTT. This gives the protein CASSPGLSSNEKLFF.

CDR3 nucleotides: TGTGCCAGCAGTGTATCTCCTAGCTACGAGCAGTACTTC. It yields the protein CASSVSPSYEQYF. The rearrangement links TRBV6-1 to TRBJ2-5; D not resolved. The tail of the sequence fits TRBJ2-7 better, so the J call may be wrong. Germline loops: CDR1 MNHNS, CDR2 SASEGT. The CDR3 covers 13 residues.

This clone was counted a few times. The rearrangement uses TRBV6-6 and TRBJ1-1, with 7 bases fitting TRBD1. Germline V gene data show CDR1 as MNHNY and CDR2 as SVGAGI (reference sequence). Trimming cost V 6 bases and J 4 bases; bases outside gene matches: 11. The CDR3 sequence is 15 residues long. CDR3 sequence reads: CASSRQGQGSTEAFF. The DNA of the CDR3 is TGTGCCAGCAGCCGACAGGGCCAGGGGAGCACTGAAGCTTTCTTT.

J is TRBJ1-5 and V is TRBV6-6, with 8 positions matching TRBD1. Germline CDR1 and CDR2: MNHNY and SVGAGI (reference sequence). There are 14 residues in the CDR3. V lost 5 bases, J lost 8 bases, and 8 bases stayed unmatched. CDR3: CASSAGQGQEPQHF. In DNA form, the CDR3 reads TGTGCCAGCAGTGCTGGACAGGGTCAGGAGCCCCAGCATTTT.

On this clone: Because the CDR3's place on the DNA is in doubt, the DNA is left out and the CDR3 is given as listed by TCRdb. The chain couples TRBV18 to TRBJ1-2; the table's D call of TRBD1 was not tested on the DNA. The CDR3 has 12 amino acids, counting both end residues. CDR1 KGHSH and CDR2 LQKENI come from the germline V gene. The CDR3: CASSFGGGNDTF.

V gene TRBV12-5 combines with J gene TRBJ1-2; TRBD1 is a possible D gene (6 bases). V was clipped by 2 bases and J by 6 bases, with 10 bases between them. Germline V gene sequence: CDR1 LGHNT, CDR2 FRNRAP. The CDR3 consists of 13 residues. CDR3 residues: CASGLPSGDGYTF. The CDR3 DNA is TGTGCTAGTGGTTTGCCCTCAGGGGATGGCTACACCTTC. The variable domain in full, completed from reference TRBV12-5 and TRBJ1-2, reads DARVTQTPRHKVTEMGQEVTMRCQPILGHNTVFWYRQTMMQGLELLAYFRNRAPLDDSGMPKDRFSAEMPDATLATLKIQPSEPRDSAVYFCASGLPSGDGYTFGSGTRLTVV.

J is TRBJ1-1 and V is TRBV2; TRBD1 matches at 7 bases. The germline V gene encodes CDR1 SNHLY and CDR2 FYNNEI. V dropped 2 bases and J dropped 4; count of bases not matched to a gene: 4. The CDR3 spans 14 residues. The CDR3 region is CASSEKGAVTEAFF. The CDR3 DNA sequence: TGTGCCAGCAGTGAAAAGGGGGCCGTCACTGAAGCTTTCTTT. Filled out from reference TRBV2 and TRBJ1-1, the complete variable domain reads EPEVTQTPSHQVTQMGQEVILRCVPISNHLYFYWYRQILGQKVEFLVSFYNNEISEKSEIFDDQFSVERPDGSNFTLKIRSTKLEDSAMYFCASSEKGAVTEAFFGQGTRLTVV.

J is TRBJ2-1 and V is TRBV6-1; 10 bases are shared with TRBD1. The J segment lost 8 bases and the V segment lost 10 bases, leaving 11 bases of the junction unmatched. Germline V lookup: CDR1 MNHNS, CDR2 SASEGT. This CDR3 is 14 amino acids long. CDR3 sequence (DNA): TGTGCCATCCCTAGACAGGGGGCTATGGATGAGCAGTTCTTC. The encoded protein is CAIPRQGAMDEQFF.

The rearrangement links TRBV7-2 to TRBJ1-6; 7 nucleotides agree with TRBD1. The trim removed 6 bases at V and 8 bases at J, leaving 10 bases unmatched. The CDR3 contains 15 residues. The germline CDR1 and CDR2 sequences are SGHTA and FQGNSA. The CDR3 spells CASSLTGVFDSPLHF. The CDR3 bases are TGTGCCAGCAGTTTAACAGGGGTTTTCGATTCACCCCTCCACTTT.

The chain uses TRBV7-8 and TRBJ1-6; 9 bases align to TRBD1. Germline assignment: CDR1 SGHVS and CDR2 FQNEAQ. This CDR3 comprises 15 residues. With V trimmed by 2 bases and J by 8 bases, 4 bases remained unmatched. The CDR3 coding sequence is TGTGCCAGCAGCTTAAGCAGACAGGGGGATTCACCCCTCCACTTT. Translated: CASSLSRQGDSPLHF.

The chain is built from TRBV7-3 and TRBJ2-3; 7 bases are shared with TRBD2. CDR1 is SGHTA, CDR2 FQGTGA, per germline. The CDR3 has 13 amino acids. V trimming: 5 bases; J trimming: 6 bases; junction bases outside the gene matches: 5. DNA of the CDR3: TGTGCCAGCAGCCTGGCGCGGGAGGATACGCAGTATTTT. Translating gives CASSLAREDTQYF.

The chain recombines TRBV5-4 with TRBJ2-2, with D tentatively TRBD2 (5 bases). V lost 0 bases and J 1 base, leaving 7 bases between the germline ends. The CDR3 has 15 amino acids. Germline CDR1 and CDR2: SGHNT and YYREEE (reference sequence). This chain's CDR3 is CASSLAGRNTGELFF. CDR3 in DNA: TGTGCCAGCAGCTTGGCGGGGAGGAACACCGGGGAGCTGTTTTTT.

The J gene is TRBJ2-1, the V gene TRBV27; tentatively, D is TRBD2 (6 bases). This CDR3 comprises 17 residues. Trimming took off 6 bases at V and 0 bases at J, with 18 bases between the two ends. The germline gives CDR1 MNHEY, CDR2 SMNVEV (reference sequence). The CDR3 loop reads CASRPKYAGSSYNEQFF. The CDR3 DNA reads TGTGCCAGCAGGCCGAAATACGCCGGGAGCTCCTACAATGAGCAGTTCTTC.

The CDR3 DNA reads TGTGCCAGCAGCCGGGAGGGCAGCTACAATGAGCAGTTCTTC. This sequence encodes CASSREGSYNEQFF. The chain joins TRBV9 to TRBJ2-1; 8 bases match TRBD2. The V and J ends lost 4 bases and 3 bases, in that order; junction bases with no gene match: 3. The germline V gene encodes CDR1 SGDLS and CDR2 YYNGEE. The CDR3 sequence is 14 residues long.

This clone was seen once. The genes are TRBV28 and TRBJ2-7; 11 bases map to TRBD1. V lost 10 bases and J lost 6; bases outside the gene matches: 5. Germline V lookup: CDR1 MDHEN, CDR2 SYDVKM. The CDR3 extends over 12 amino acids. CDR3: CATGTGGSEQYF. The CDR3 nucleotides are TGTGCCACAGGGACAGGGGGAAGCGAGCAGTACTTC.

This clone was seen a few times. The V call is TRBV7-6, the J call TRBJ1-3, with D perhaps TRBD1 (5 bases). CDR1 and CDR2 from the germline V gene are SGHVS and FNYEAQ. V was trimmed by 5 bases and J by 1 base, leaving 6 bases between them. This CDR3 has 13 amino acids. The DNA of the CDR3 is TGTGCCAGCAGCCAGGGTTCTGGAAACACCATATATTTT. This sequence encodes CASSQGSGNTIYF. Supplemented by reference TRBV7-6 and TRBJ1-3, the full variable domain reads GAGVSQSPRYKVTKRGQDVALRCDPISGHVSLYWYRQALGQGPEFLTYFNYEAQQDKSGLPNDRFSAERPEGSISTLTIQRTEQRDSAMYRCASSQGSGNTIYFGEGSWLTVV.

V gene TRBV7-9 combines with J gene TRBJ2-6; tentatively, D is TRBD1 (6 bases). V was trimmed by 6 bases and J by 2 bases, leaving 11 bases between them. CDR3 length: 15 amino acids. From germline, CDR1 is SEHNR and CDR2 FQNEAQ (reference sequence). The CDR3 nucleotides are TGTGCCAGCAGTCCTAAGGGGGCTGGGGCCAACGTCCTGACTTTC. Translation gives CASSPKGAGANVLTF.

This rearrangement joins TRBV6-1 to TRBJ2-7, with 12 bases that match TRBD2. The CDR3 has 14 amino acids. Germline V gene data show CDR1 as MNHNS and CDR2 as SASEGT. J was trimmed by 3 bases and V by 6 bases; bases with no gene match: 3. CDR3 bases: TGTGCCAGCAGGAAACTAGCGGGAGGCTACGAGCAGTACGTC. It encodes CASRKLAGGYEQYV.

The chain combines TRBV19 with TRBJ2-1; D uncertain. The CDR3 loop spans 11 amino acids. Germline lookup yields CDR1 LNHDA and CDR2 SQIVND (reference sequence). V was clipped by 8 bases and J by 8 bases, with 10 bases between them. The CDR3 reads CASALGYEQFF. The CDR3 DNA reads TGTGCCAGTGCCCTTGGCTATGAGCAGTTCTTC.

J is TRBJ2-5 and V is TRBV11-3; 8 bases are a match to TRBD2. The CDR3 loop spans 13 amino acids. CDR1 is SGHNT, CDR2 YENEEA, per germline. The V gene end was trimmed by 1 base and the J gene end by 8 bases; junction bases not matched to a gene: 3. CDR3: CASSLAGGATQYF. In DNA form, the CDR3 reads TGTGCCAGCAGCTTAGCGGGGGGGGCAACCCAGTACTTC.

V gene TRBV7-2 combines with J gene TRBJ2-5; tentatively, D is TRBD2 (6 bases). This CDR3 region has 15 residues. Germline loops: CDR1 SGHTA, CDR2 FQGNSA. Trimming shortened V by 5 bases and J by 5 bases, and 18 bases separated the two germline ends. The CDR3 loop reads CASSLGTRPRETQYF. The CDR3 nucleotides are TGTGCCAGCAGCCTCGGGACTCGGCCCAGGGAGACCCAGTACTTC.